Described below is a single T cell receptor (beta chain) sequence and its context. As originally analysed: By means of reference gene primer amplification, nucleated cell counts were estimated. Measured with immunoSEQ multiplex PCR; TCRdb has only the in-frame clones, and not every one. V and J calls and clone size are as listed in that table; D and trimming were resolved from the DNA. The sample lists about 320,000 clones; about 90% were seen once. The data derive from a study of blood T cell repertoires in COVID-19. This CDR3 region has 15 residues. V was pared by 6 bases and J by 2 bases, with 9 bases of the junction left unmatched. Germline CDR1 is MNHEY and CDR2 is SMNVEV (reference sequence).

The sequence derives from a woman aged 25 to 45 with COVID-19, enrolled during active disease. This chain uses TRBV27 with TRBJ1-2, with 7 bases matching TRBD1. Sequencing was done on a sample of peripheral blood. CDR3 residues: CASRHTGQVNYGYTF. The DNA for the CDR3 is TGTGCCAGCAGGCATACCGGACAGGTGAACTATGGCTACACCTTC.